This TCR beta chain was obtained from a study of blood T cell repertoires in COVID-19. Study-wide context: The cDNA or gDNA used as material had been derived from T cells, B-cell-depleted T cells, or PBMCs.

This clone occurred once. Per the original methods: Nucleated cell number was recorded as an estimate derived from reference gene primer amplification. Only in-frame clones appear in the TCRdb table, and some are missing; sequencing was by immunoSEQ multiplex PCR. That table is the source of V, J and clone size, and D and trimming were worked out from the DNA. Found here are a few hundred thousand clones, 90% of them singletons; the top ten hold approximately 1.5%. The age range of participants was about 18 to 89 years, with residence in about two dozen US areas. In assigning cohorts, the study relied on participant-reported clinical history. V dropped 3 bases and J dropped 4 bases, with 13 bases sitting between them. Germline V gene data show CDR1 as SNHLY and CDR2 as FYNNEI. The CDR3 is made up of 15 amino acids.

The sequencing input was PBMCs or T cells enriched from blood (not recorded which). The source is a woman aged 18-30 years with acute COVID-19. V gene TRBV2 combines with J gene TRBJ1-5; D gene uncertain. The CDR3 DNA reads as TGTGCCAGCAGTGATTTGGCAGGCCCTAATCAGCCCCAGCATTTT. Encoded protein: CASSDLAGPNQPQHF.